Detailed here is one TCR beta chain. It was with 60 Vbeta and 13 Jbeta primers that the PCR ran. Method: immunoSEQ multiplex PCR; TCRdb's copy keeps in-frame clones and lacks some. This sample's table reports 35,000 to 45,000 clones. The data belong to a study of cytomegalovirus exposure and HLA in healthy donors. CDR3 length equals 14 residues. Deletions cut 0 bases from V and 1 base from J, with 6 bases between. CDR1 SGHRS and CDR2 YFSETQ come from the germline V gene. What was sequenced was PBMCs. The chain combines TRBV5-1 with TRBJ2-3, with D maybe TRBD2 (5 bases). The receptor was derived from a human donor in good health. Here the CDR3 reads CASSLAGGTDTQYF. CDR3 nucleotides: TGCGCCAGCAGCTTGGCCGGGGGCACAGATACGCAGTATTTT.